This entry lists 25 T cell receptor beta chains sequenced from one sample in a study of CXCR3-negative and CXCR3-positive naive CD8 T cells. Study-wide points: TRB CDR3 hydrophobicity was greater in CXCR3-positive naive cells than in CXCR3-negative naive cells.

No cognate antigen is known for these TCRs. The authors prepared UMI-labeled TRB cDNA libraries by 5' RACE. TCRdb reprocessed the 5' RACE reads and keeps a single row for each CDR3 protein, giving no DNA. This sample's table has over 55,000 distinct CDR3 sequences. Sample: naive CXCR3+ CD8+ T cells from blood. Stated subset: CD45RO-CCR7+CD27+CD95- naive CD8+ T cells expressing CXCR3 (TNR3+). These TCRs come from a human donor in good health. Some clones in this sample may be carry-over from other donors' samples.

V and J are TRBV4-3 and TRBJ1-2. Germline V gene sequence: CDR1 LGHNA, CDR2 YSLEER. The CDR3 is 16 residues long. The chain's CDR3 is CASSQDGVAAPYGYTF.

The chain is built from TRBV28 and TRBJ2-1; TCRdb gives TRBD2 as the D gene, but with no DNA this cannot be confirmed. Germline V gives CDR1 MDHEN, CDR2 SYDVKM. The CDR3 loop spans 14 amino acids. The CDR3: CASSFAGGRDEQFF. The whole variable domain, filled in from reference TRBV28 and TRBJ2-1, reads DVKVTQSSRYLVKRTGEKVFLECVQDMDHENMFWYRQDPGLGLRLIYFSYDVKMKEKGDIPEGYSVSREKKERFSLILESASTNQTSMYLCASSFAGGRDEQFFGPGTRLTVL.

The V and J genes are TRBV27 and TRBJ1-5. The germline CDR1 and CDR2 sequences are MNHEY and SMNVEV (reference sequence). This CDR3 has 15 amino acids. The CDR3 reads CASRQPWDSNQPQHF.

The CDR3 spells CASSLPEEQVSNQPQHF. The rearrangement links TRBV28 to TRBJ1-5. There are 17 residues in the CDR3. Germline CDR1 is MDHEN and CDR2 is SYDVKM.

The rearrangement uses TRBV7-6 and TRBJ1-4; as DNA is missing, the TRBD1 call by TCRdb cannot be tested. Germline V gene sequence: CDR1 SGHVS, CDR2 FNYEAQ. The CDR3 sequence is 16 residues long. The chain's CDR3 is CASSFAAGTANEKLFF.

The genes are TRBV11-1 and TRBJ2-3. The CDR3 is made up of 16 amino acids. Germline CDR1 reads SGHAT; CDR2 reads FQDESV (reference sequence). The CDR3 region is CASSPKQLPSTDTQYF.

The chain links TRBV28 to TRBJ2-4; as DNA is missing, the TRBD1 call by TCRdb cannot be tested. The CDR3 extends over 12 amino acids. The germline V gene has CDR1 MDHEN and CDR2 SYDVKM. The CDR3: CASNRRENIQYF.

The J gene is TRBJ2-1, the V gene TRBV12-3 or TRBV12-4; the D gene TCRdb calls, TRBD1, cannot be checked with no DNA. This CDR3 spans 14 amino acids. This CDR3 is CASPGQALGNEQFF.

The V and J genes are TRBV7-9 and TRBJ2-1; TCRdb reports TRBD1, a call that lacks DNA to check it against. Looked up from germline, CDR1 is SEHNR and CDR2 is FQNEAQ (reference sequence). The CDR3 has 14 amino acids. The CDR3 spells CASSLTGNGNEQFF.

V is TRBV4-1 and J is TRBJ2-2. The CDR3 covers 15 residues. The germline CDR1 and CDR2 sequences are MGHRA and YSYEKL. The CDR3 here is CASSPVIEDLGELFF.

This chain links TRBV11-2 with TRBJ2-5; TCRdb indicates TRBD1, and absent DNA this call remains unverified. The CDR3 consists of 15 residues. Germline V gives CDR1 SGHAT, CDR2 FQNNGV. The CDR3 spells CASSLVPRGTETQYF.

This chain connects TRBV20-1 to TRBJ2-5; TCRdb's assignment of TRBD2 cannot be checked, as there is no DNA. The CDR3 has 18 amino acids. Germline-derived CDR1 and CDR2 are DFQATT and SNEGSKA (reference sequence). The CDR3: CSARAGESSGGSQETQYF.

This chain connects TRBV7-6 to TRBJ1-1; without DNA, the TCRdb call of TRBD1 cannot be checked. CDR1 is SGHVS and CDR2 is FNYEAQ in the germline V gene. The CDR3 spans 14 residues. The CDR3 loop reads CASSLTGMNTEAFF.

The rearrangement joins TRBV9 to TRBJ2-3. From germline, CDR1 is SGDLS and CDR2 YYNGEE. This CDR3 comprises 12 residues. This CDR3 reads CASSVEWDTQYF.

The chain employs TRBV7-8 and TRBJ2-7; lacking DNA, the TRBD1 call made by TCRdb goes unchecked. CDR1 and CDR2 (germline): SGHVS, FQNEAQ. The CDR3 loop spans 13 amino acids. CDR3 in amino acids: CASSLLWGSEQYF.

The gene calls are TRBV5-1 and TRBJ1-1; the TCRdb D gene call, TRBD1, has no DNA to confirm it. CDR1 is SGHRS and CDR2 is YFSETQ in the germline V gene. The CDR3 has 16 amino acids. The CDR3 sequence: CASSLAPIGVVPEAFF.

This rearrangement joins TRBV12-3 or TRBV12-4 to TRBJ1-1. CDR3 size: 14 residues. The chain's CDR3 is CASSFSQMNTEAFF.

The chain combines TRBV4-3 with TRBJ1-1; the D call of TRBD1 rests on TCRdb alone, since no DNA is present to check it. From germline, CDR1 is LGHNA and CDR2 YSLEER. This CDR3 has 14 amino acids. The chain's CDR3 is CASSQDRGWTEAFF.

This sequence joins TRBV5-4 and TRBJ2-3; with no DNA, the TCRdb D assignment of TRBD1 cannot be verified. The germline gives CDR1 SGHNT, CDR2 YYREEE (reference sequence). The length of the CDR3 is 16 residues. This CDR3 is CASSPMDGAVTDTQYF.

The rearrangement uses TRBV5-1 and TRBJ2-7; TCRdb's D call, TRBD1, is unchecked because there is no DNA. The CDR3 has 16 amino acids. CDR1 is SGHRS and CDR2 is YFSETQ in the germline V gene. This CDR3 reads CASSLDREGPTYEQYF.

The CDR3 spells CASSQGRHSQYF. The rearrangement joins TRBV4-3 to TRBJ2-3. This CDR3 has 12 residues. Germline assignment: CDR1 LGHNA and CDR2 YSLEER.

The chain has TRBV5-1 and TRBJ1-2; the TCRdb call, TRBD1, lacks DNA for checking. Germline V CDR1 and CDR2: SGHRS, YFSETQ. The CDR3 spans 13 residues. This CDR3 reads CASSLGQTYGYTF.

The chain joins TRBV4-3 to TRBJ2-3; TCRdb calls TRBD1, which cannot be checked without DNA. CDR1 and CDR2 (germline): LGHNA, YSLEER. This CDR3 has 21 amino acids. The CDR3 protein is CASSQEDDRRMDHWHTDTQYF.

The chain carries TRBV20-1 and TRBJ2-7; TCRdb's D gene call, TRBD1, goes unchecked for lack of DNA. The CDR3 covers 12 residues. Germline CDR1 DFQATT, CDR2 SNEGSKA (reference sequence). CDR3 amino acids: CSARDQGYEQYF.

V gene TRBV7-6 combines with J gene TRBJ2-7; with no DNA, the TCRdb D assignment of TRBD1 cannot be verified. The CDR3 is 14 amino acids. Germline assignment: CDR1 SGHVS and CDR2 FNYEAQ. CDR3 residues: CASSLHDRNYEQYF.